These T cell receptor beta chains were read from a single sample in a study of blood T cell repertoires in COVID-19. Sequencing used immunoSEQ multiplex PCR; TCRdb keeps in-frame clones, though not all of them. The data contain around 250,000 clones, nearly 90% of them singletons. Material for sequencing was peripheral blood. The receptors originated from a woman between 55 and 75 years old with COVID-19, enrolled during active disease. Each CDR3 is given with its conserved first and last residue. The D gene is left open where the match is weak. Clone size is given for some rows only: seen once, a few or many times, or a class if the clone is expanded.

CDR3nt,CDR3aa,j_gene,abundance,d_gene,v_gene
TGTGCCAGCAGCCAATCCCTGGGGGACTCCACTGAAGCTTTCTTT,CASSQSLGDSTEAFF,TRBJ1-1,.,.,TRBV4-2
TGCGCCAGCCGAAGGGGGTACGTCTACGAGCAGTACTTC,CASRRGYVYEQYF,TRBJ2-7,.,.,TRBV10-2
TGCGCCAGCAGCTTGGTCGGGACAGGAGGGGAGACCCAGTACTTC,CASSLVGTGGETQYF,TRBJ2-5,once,TRBD1,TRBV5-1
TGTGCCAGCAGTTACTCAGCGGGGTCATACAATGAGCAGTTCTTC,CASSYSAGSYNEQFF,TRBJ2-1,.,TRBD2,TRBV6-5
TGTGCCAGTAGTATAGATCTCCCCACAGATACGCAGTATTTT,CASSIDLPTDTQYF,TRBJ2-3,.,.,TRBV19
TGCAGCGCCGCCCTCGGGACAGAGGGGGGTCAGCCCCAGCATTTT,CSAALGTEGGQPQHF,TRBJ1-5,.,TRBD1,TRBV29-1
TGTGCCAGCAGCTTGGCCGGAGTATGGCGTCAGCCCCAGCATTTT,CASSLAGVWRQPQHF,TRBJ1-5,once,.,TRBV5-8
TGCAGTGCTAGTCTCGGTGAAAAACTGTTTTTT,CSASLGEKLFF,TRBJ1-4,once,.,TRBV20-1
TGTGCCAGCAGCCCTGTCCGGGTAAGGAACAATGAGCAGTTCTTC,CASSPVRVRNNEQFF,TRBJ2-1,once,.,TRBV11-1
TGTGCCAGCAGCCCACAACAGAGATGGAACACTGAAGCTTTCTTT,CASSPQQRWNTEAFF,TRBJ1-1,.,.,TRBV6-6
TGTGCCAGTAGTACACAGGGGGGACCCTACGAGCAGTACTTC,CASSTQGGPYEQYF,TRBJ2-7,.,TRBD1,TRBV19
TGTGCCAGCAGCAGGGGCTTCGGGAACACCGGGGAGCTGTTTTTT,CASSRGFGNTGELFF,TRBJ2-2,once,.,TRBV7-7
TGTGCCAGCAGAGCCGGACAGGGGGCCGAGACCCAGTACTTC,CASRAGQGAETQYF,TRBJ2-5,.,TRBD1,TRBV2
TGTGCCAGTAGTATGAAGGGGATGGGCACTGAAGCTTTCTTT,CASSMKGMGTEAFF,TRBJ1-1,.,.,TRBV19
TGTGCCAGCAGTTGGCGCGGGGGGGACACCGGGGAGCTGTTTTTT,CASSWRGGDTGELFF,TRBJ2-2,.,TRBD2,TRBV7-2
TGTGCCACCAGATACAGGGGGGAGACTGAAGCTTTCTTT,CATRYRGETEAFF,TRBJ1-1,once,TRBD1,TRBV24-1